What follows is one TCR beta chain and its context. Sequence at one end of the junction differs from germline and may be a read error. This sample was included in a study of cytomegalovirus exposure and HLA in healthy donors. Using immunoSEQ multiplex PCR, the repertoire was profiled, and TCRdb retains in-frame clones only, with some absent. The sample has 66,000 or so clones; 95% to 97% are singletons. This CDR3 comprises 15 residues. The germline V gene has CDR1 ENHRY and CDR2 SYGVKD. The chain has TRBV10-3 and TRBJ2-7; the match to TRBD1 covers 9 bases. Sequencing was carried out using PBMCs. This TCR came from a woman aged 18-29 years in good health and CMV-seropositive. CDR3 protein: CASSSLTDRGYEQYF. The CDR3 nucleotides are TGTGCCAGCAGTTCCCTCACGGACAGGGGCTACGAGCAGTACTTC.